This TCR beta chain was identified during a study of shared clonotypes between healthy human individuals. Study-wide context: Each donor had three CD4 naive, three CD4 memory, two CD8 naive and one CD8 memory plate. Whole-study findings and limits: Non-shared clonotypes were found to have lower generation probabilities than the clonotypes that were shared by all four of the sorted-subset donors. Richness estimates generally favored naive over memory subsets.

To note about this clone: Antigen unknown.

V gave up 6 bases and J gave up 3 bases, with 11 bases separating them. CDR3 length equals 13 residues. Germline values: CDR1 SGHTA, CDR2 FQGTGA. TCRdb's table, derived via immunoSEQ multiplex PCR, lists solely in-frame clones and lacks some. Of about 1.1 million clones in the sample, approximately 77% are singletons; the top ten hold 0.85% to 1%. Every donor was a Caucasian adult from Nashville, Tennessee. The J gene is TRBJ2-5, the V gene TRBV7-3; possible D gene TRBD1, 5 bases. The source material was memory CD4+ T cells from PBMCs. Subset noted: CD45RA-negative fraction. This sequence originates from a man between 18 and 35 years old in good health. Some clones in this sample may be carry-over from other donors' samples. CDR3: CASSYGREETQYF. The DNA of the CDR3 is TGTGCCAGCAGTTACGGCAGGGAAGAGACCCAGTACTTC.